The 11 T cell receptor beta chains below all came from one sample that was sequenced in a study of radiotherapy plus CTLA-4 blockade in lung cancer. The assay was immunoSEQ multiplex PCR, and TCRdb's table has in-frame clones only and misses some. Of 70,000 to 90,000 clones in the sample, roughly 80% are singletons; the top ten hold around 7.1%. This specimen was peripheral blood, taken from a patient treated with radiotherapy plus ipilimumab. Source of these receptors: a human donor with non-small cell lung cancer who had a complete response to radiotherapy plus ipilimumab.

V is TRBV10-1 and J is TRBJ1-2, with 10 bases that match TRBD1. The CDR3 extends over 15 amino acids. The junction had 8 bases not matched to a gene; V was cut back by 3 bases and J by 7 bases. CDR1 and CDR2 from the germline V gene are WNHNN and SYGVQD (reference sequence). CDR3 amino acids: CASSEYRQGAGGYTF. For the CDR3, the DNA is TGCGCCAGCAGTGAATACAGACAGGGGGCTGGTGGCTACACCTTC.

In nucleotides, the CDR3 is TGTGCCAGCAGCTCCCATTGGACAGGGGGCAAAATGTACAATGAGCAGTTCTTC. This gives the protein CASSSHWTGGKMYNEQFF. This chain joins TRBV11-2 and TRBJ2-1, with 11 bases that match TRBD1. This CDR3 region has 18 residues. J lost 4 bases, V lost 4 bases, and 12 bases had no gene match. The germline V gene encodes CDR1 SGHAT and CDR2 FQNNGV. The variable domain in full, with the rest retrieved from reference TRBV11-2 and TRBJ2-1, is EAGVAQSPRYKIIEKRQSVAFWCNPISGHATLYWYQQILGQGPKLLIQFQNNGVVDDSQLPKDRFSAERLKGVDSTLKIQPAKLEDSAVYLCASSSHWTGGKMYNEQFFGPGTRLTVL.

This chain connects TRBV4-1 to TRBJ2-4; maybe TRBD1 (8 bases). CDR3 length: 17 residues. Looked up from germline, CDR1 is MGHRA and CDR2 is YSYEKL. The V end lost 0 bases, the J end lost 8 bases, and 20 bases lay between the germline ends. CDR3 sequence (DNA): TGCGCCAGCAGCCAAGAGAGGTTCCGGACAGGGAGGGACATTCAGTACTTC. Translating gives CASSQERFRTGRDIQYF.

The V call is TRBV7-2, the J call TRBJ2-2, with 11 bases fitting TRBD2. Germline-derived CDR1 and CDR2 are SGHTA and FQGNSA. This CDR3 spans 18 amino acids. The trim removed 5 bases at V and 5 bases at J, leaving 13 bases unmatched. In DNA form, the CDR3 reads TGTGCCAGCAGCCCGCCCGGGACTAGCGGTTATGGAACCGGGGAGCTGTTTTTT. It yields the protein CASSPPGTSGYGTGELFF.

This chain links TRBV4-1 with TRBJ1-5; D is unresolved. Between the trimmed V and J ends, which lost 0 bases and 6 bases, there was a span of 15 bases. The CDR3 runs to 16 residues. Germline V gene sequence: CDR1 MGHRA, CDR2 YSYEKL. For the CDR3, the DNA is TGCGCCAGCAGCCAAGAAGGAGGCTGGCGTAGTCAGCCCCAGCATTTT. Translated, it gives CASSQEGGWRSQPQHF.

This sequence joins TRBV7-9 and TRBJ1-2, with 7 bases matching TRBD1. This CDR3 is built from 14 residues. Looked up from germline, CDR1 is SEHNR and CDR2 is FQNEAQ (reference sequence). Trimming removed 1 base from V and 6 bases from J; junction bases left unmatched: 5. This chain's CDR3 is CASSLVAGGNGYTF. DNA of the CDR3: TGTGCCAGCAGCTTAGTGGCAGGGGGGAATGGCTACACCTTC. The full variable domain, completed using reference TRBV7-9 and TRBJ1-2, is DTGVSQNPRHKITKRGQNVTFRCDPISEHNRLYWYRQTLGQGPEFLTYFQNEAQLEKSRLLSDRFSAERPKGSFSTLEIQRTEQGDSAMYLCASSLVAGGNGYTFGSGTRLTVV.

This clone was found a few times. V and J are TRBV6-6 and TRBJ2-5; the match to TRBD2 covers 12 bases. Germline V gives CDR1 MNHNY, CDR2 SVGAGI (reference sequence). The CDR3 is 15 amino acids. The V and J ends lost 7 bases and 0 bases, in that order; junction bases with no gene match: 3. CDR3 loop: CASNGLAGNQETQYF. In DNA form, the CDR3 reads TGTGCCAGCAACGGACTAGCGGGAAACCAAGAGACCCAGTACTTC.

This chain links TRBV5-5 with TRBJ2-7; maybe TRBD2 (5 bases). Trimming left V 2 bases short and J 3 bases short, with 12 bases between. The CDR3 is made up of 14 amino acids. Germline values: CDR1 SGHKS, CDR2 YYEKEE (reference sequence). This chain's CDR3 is CASSFHPEDYEQYV. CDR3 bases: TGTGCCAGCAGCTTCCACCCGGAGGACTACGAGCAGTACGTC.

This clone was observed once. This CDR3 is CASSAKGHLKGYTF. CDR3 sequence (DNA): TGTGCCAGTAGTGCCAAGGGACACCTCAAAGGCTACACCTTC. V is TRBV19 and J is TRBJ1-2; D is possibly TRBD1 (6 bases). The germline V and J ends were trimmed by 5 bases and 8 bases, with 18 bases remaining between them. This CDR3 comprises 14 residues. CDR1 and CDR2 from the germline V gene are LNHDA and SQIVND (reference sequence). The full variable domain, rest sourced from reference TRBV19 and TRBJ1-2, is DGGITQSPKYLFRKEGQNVTLSCEQNLNHDAMYWYRQDPGQGLRLIYYSQIVNDFQKGDIAEGYSVSREKKESFPLTVTSAQKNPTAFYLCASSAKGHLKGYTFGSGTRLTVV.

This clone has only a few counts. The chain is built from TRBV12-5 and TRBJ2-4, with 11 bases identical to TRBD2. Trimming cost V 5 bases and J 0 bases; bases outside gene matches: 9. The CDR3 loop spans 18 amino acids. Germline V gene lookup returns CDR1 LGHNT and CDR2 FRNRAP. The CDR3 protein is CASGPGIAGGLAKNIQYF. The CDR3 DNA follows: TGTGCTAGTGGTCCCGGGATAGCGGGAGGGTTAGCCAAAAACATTCAGTACTTC.

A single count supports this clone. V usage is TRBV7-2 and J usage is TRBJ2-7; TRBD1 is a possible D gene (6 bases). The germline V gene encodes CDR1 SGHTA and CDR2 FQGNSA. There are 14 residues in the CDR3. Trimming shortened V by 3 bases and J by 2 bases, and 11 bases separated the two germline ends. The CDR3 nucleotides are TGTGCCAGCAGCTTTCAGGGGTATGCCTACGAGCAGTACGTC. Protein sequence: CASSFQGYAYEQYV.